This entry lists 20 T cell receptor beta chains sequenced from one sample in a study of blood T cell repertoires in COVID-19. Profiled with immunoSEQ multiplex PCR; TCRdb holds only in-frame clones, not every one. The sample holds about 330,000 clones, about nine tenths seen once. Input material: peripheral blood. The source is a man aged 25 to 40 with COVID-19, enrolled during active disease.

The chain links TRBV5-1 to TRBJ1-4; maybe TRBD1 (5 bases). Per the germline V gene, CDR1 is SGHRS and CDR2 is YFSETQ. This CDR3 comprises 14 residues. Trimming took off 0 bases at V and 2 bases at J, with 5 bases between the two ends. CDR3 protein: CASSLGGTNEKLFF. CDR3 nucleotides: TGCGCCAGCAGCTTGGGGGGCACTAATGAAAAACTGTTTTTT.

This chain links TRBV27 with TRBJ2-1; 10 bases line up with TRBD1. The trim removed 4 bases at V and 8 bases at J, leaving 8 bases unmatched. Germline CDR1 and CDR2: MNHEY and SMNVEV (reference sequence). The length of the CDR3 is 15 residues. In DNA form, the CDR3 reads TGTGCCAGCAGTTCCGGACAGGGGGTAGCATATGAGCAGTTCTTC. Translated, it gives CASSSGQGVAYEQFF.

Note on this clone: At one boundary the junction diverges from the germline segment, which might be a read error. The V and J genes are TRBV19 and TRBJ1-1; no firm D call. This CDR3 has 13 amino acids. The V gene's germline CDR1 is LNHDA and CDR2 SQIVND (reference sequence). The CDR3 DNA is TGTGCCAGTAGTATCCCCAGGAACGCTGAAGCTTTCTTT. It specifies CASSIPRNAEAFF.

In DNA, the CDR3 is TGTGCCAGCAGCTTAGGGGTTTTTCGGGGGGCCCTCGCTGAAGCTTTCTTT. It encodes CASSLGVFRGALAEAFF. The chain combines TRBV7-8 with TRBJ1-1; TRBD1 might be the D (6 bases). The germline CDR1 and CDR2 sequences are SGHVS and FQNEAQ. V lost 1 base to trimming and J lost 6 bases, with 21 bases between them. This CDR3 has 17 residues.

The V call is TRBV19, the J call TRBJ2-5; TRBD2 might be the D (6 bases). The V gene's germline CDR1 is LNHDA and CDR2 SQIVND (reference sequence). Trimming removed 4 bases from V and 0 bases from J, with 9 bases in between. The CDR3 is 14 amino acids. The CDR3 nucleotides are TGTGCCAGTAGTAGGGACTTTGACCAAGAGACCCAGTACTTC. Residues: CASSRDFDQETQYF. The whole variable domain, filled in from reference TRBV19 and TRBJ2-5, reads DGGITQSPKYLFRKEGQNVTLSCEQNLNHDAMYWYRQDPGQGLRLIYYSQIVNDFQKGDIAEGYSVSREKKESFPLTVTSAQKNPTAFYLCASSRDFDQETQYFGPGTRLLVL.

This chain links TRBV5-4 with TRBJ1-1, with D maybe TRBD1 (6 bases). V was trimmed by 3 bases and J by 1 base, leaving 7 bases between them. The CDR3 sequence is 13 residues long. The germline gives CDR1 SGHNT, CDR2 YYREEE (reference sequence). The DNA of the CDR3 is TGTGCCAGCAGCTGGGGACAGAACACTGAAGCTTTCTTT. Protein: CASSWGQNTEAFF.

This clone is a singleton in its sample. V gene TRBV19 combines with J gene TRBJ2-7, with 11 nucleotides matching TRBD1. CDR3 size: 17 residues. Germline-derived CDR1 and CDR2 are LNHDA and SQIVND (reference sequence). The V gene end was trimmed by 3 bases and the J gene end by 2 bases; junction bases not matched to a gene: 9. DNA of the CDR3: TGTGCCAGTAGTATGAGGTGGGTGGGACAGGGGGCCTACGAGCAGTACTTC. It is translated as CASSMRWVGQGAYEQYF.

The chain carries TRBV6-1 and TRBJ1-5; D remains unclear. The CDR3 consists of 14 residues. Trimming removed 1 base from V and 9 bases from J, with 13 bases in between. The V gene's germline CDR1 is MNHNS and CDR2 SASEGT. The CDR3 here is CASSEDRILGPQHF. Here the CDR3 DNA reads TGTGCCAGCAGTGAAGATCGGATCCTAGGGCCCCAGCATTTT.

The chain couples TRBV18 to TRBJ2-2; D is possibly TRBD2 (5 bases). This CDR3 is 15 amino acids long. The germline V gene encodes CDR1 KGHSH and CDR2 LQKENI. Trimming left V 4 bases short and J 3 bases short, with 12 bases between. CDR3 sequence: CASSRQDGDTGELFF. As DNA, the CDR3 is TGTGCCAGCTCACGCCAGGACGGGGACACCGGGGAGCTGTTTTTT.

This sequence joins TRBV5-6 and TRBJ2-7; 10 nucleotides match TRBD1. This CDR3 has 17 residues. The junction had 16 bases not matched to a gene; V was cut back by 3 bases and J by 7 bases. Germline loops: CDR1 SGHDT, CDR2 YYEEEE. CDR3 nucleotides: TGTGCCAGCAGCTACGACAGGGGGCGCGGTCGCGGTGGGGAGCAGTACTTC. It specifies CASSYDRGRGRGGEQYF.

This clone has a single count. This sequence joins TRBV7-9 and TRBJ1-1, with D unresolved. CDR1 SEHNR and CDR2 FQNEAQ come from the germline V gene (reference sequence). The CDR3 runs to 15 residues. Trimming cost V 5 bases and J 1 base, with 14 bases left between them. The CDR3 nucleotides read TGTGCCAGCAGCCTAAGGAGGGAGGGGAACACTGAAGCTTTCTTT. Translating gives CASSLRREGNTEAFF.

This chain links TRBV5-4 with TRBJ1-2; TRBD1 aligns across 7 bases. Germline lookup yields CDR1 SGHNT and CDR2 YYREEE (reference sequence). The CDR3 runs to 13 residues. J gave up 3 bases and V 3 bases, and 2 bases lay outside the gene matches. DNA for the CDR3: TGTGCCAGCAGCTATACAGGGGACTATGGCTACACCTTC. Residues: CASSYTGDYGYTF.

V and J are TRBV4-3 and TRBJ2-4; no definite D call. Germline assignment: CDR1 LGHNA and CDR2 YSLEER. The germline V and J ends were trimmed by 1 base and 0 bases, with 7 bases remaining between them. The CDR3 has 15 residues. CDR3 region: CASSQGELAKNIQYF. The CDR3 DNA reads as TGCGCCAGCAGCCAAGGCGAGCTAGCCAAAAACATTCAGTACTTC.

This chain uses TRBV21-1 with TRBJ1-6; the D call of TRBD1 is as the table states it, not checked on the DNA. TRBV21-1 is described as a pseudogene. The CDR3 is made up of 18 amino acids. In nucleotides, the CDR3 is TGTGCCAGCTTACACGGGACAGGGGGCGTCTCCTATAATTCACCCCTCCACTTT. Protein: CASLHGTGGVSYNSPLHF.

This clone was counted between two and nine times. CDR3 loop: CASRPPDRPFQPQHF. CDR3 nucleotides: TGTGCCAGCAGACCTCCGGACAGACCATTTCAGCCCCAGCATTTT. V usage is TRBV28 and J usage is TRBJ1-5; TRBD1 is a possible D gene (6 bases). V lost 6 bases to trimming and J lost 6 bases, with 18 bases between them. CDR1 and CDR2 from the germline V gene are MDHEN and SYDVKM. The CDR3 has 15 residues.

The V gene is TRBV24-1, the J gene TRBJ1-2, with TRBD1 identical over 8 bases. Losses at the gene ends were 3 bases for V and 1 base for J; bases not matched to a gene: 6. The CDR3 length is 16 residues. Germline V lookup: CDR1 KGHDR, CDR2 SFDVKD. CDR3 coding DNA: TGTGCCACCAGTGATAGTGGGACAGGCCTTAACTATGGCTACACCTTC. Translation: CATSDSGTGLNYGYTF.

V gene TRBV4-1 combines with J gene TRBJ2-5, with 10 bases matching TRBD1. This CDR3 spans 13 amino acids. V was clipped by 5 bases and J by 4 bases; unmatched bases: 1. Germline V gives CDR1 MGHRA, CDR2 YSYEKL. CDR3 nucleotide sequence: TGCGCCAGCAGCGGACAGGGGGTAGAGACCCAGTACTTC. Its translation: CASSGQGVETQYF.

Concerning this clone itself: The same CDR3 can be traced to other DNA sequences in this sample. V usage is TRBV20-1 and J usage is TRBJ1-1; D is undetermined. The V end lost 1 base, the J end lost 6 bases, and 6 bases lay between the germline ends. CDR3 length: 11 amino acids. Germline assignment: CDR1 DFQATT and CDR2 SNEGSKA (reference sequence). CDR3 DNA sequence: TGCAGTGCTAGAGTCTACTCTGAAGCTTTCTTT. Protein sequence: CSARVYSEAFF.

CDR3 loop: CASSQDAGVPEKLFF. In DNA, the CDR3 is TGTGCCAGCAGCCAAGACGCAGGGGTACCTGAAAAACTGTTTTTT. This chain links TRBV3-1 (or the pseudogene TRBV3-2) with TRBJ1-4, with D possibly matching TRBD1 (6 bases). Looked up from germline, CDR1 is LGHDT and CDR2 is YNNKEL (reference sequence). V dropped 0 bases and J dropped 7 bases, with 12 bases sitting between them. This CDR3 contains 15 residues.

The chain links TRBV7-9 to TRBJ2-7; D possibly corresponds to TRBD1 (6 bases). Germline V gives CDR1 SEHNR, CDR2 FQNEAQ (reference sequence). Trimming left V 6 bases short and J 0 bases short, with 15 bases between. CDR3 length equals 15 residues. Here the CDR3 reads CASSTTSDSSYEQYF. DNA of the CDR3: TGTGCCAGCAGTACCACCTCGGACAGCTCCTACGAGCAGTACTTC.